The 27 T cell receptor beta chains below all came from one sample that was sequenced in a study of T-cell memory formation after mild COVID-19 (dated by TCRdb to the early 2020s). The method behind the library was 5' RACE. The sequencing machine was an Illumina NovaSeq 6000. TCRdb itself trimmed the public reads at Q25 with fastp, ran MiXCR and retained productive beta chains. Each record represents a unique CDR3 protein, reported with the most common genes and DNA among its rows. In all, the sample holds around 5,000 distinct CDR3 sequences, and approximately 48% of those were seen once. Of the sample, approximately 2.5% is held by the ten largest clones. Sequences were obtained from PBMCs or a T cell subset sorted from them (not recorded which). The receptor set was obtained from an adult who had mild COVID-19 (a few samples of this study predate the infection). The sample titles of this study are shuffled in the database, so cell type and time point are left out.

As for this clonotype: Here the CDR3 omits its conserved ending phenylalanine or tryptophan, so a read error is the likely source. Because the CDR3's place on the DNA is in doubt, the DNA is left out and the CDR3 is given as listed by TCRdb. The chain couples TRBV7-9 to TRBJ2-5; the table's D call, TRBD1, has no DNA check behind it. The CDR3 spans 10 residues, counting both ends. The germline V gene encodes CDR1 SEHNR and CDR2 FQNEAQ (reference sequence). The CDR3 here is CATRPGTGED.

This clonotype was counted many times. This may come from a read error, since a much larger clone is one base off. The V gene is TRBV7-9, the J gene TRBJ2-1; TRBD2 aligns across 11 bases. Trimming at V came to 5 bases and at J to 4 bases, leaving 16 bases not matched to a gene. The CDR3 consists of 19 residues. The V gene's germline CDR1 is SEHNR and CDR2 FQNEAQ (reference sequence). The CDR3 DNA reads TGTGCCAGCAGCGTCCCGTTCCGACAGGGACTAGCGGCTTACAATGAGCAGTTCTTC. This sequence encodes CASSVPFRQGLAAYNEQFF.

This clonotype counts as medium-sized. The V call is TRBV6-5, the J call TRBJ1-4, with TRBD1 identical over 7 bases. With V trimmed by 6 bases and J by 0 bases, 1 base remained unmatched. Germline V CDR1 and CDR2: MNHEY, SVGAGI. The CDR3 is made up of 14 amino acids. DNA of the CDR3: TGTGCCAGCAGAGGACAGGCAACTAATGAAAAACTGTTTTTT. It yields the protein CASRGQATNEKLFF.

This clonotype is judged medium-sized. CDR3 residues: CASSLPNTEAFF. CDR3 in DNA: TGTGCCAGCAGTTTACCGAACACTGAAGCTTTCTTT. The chain combines TRBV6-5 with TRBJ1-1, with no clear D. This CDR3 is built from 12 residues. V shed 4 bases and J shed 1 base, with 4 bases lying between them. Germline CDR1 and CDR2: MNHEY and SVGAGI.

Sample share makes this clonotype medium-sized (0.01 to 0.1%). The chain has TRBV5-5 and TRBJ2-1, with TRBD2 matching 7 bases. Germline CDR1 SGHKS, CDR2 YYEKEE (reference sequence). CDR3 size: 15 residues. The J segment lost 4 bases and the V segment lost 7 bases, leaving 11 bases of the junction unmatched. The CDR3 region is CASSPPVGGYNEQFF. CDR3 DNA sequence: TGTGCCAGCTCCCCTCCGGTGGGAGGGTACAATGAGCAGTTCTTC.

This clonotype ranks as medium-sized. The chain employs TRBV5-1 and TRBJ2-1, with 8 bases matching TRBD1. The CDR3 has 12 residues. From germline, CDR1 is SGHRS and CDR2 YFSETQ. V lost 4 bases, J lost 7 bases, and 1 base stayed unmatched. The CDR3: CASSRQGNEQFF. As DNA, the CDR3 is TGCGCCAGCAGCAGACAGGGGAATGAGCAGTTCTTC.

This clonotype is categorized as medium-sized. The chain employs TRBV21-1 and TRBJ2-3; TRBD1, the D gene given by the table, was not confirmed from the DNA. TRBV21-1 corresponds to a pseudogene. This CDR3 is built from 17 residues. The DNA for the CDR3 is TGTGCCAGCAGCAAAAAGCCCCTAGGACAGAAGATAGATACGCAGTATTTT. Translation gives CASSKKPLGQKIDTQYF.

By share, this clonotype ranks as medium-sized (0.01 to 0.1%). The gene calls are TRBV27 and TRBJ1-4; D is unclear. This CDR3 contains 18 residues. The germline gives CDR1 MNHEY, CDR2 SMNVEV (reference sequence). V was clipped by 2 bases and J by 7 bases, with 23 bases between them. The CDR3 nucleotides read TGTGCCAGCAGTTTAAGACTATCGAGCTCCGCGGTCATTGAAAAACTGTTTTTT. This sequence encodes CASSLRLSSSAVIEKLFF.

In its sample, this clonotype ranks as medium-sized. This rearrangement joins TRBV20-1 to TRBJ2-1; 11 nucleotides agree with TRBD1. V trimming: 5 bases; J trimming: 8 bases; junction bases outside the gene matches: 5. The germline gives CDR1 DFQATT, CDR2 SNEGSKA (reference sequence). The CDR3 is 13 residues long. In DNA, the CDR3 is TGCAGTGCTGGACAGGGGGCGCGTGATGAGCAGTTCTTC. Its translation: CSAGQGARDEQFF.

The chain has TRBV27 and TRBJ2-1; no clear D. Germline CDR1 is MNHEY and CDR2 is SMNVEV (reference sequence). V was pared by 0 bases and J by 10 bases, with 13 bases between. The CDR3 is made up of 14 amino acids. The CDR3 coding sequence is TGTGCCAGCAGTTTATCGGCGGTGGTCTCAGAGCAGTTCTTC. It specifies CASSLSAVVSEQFF.

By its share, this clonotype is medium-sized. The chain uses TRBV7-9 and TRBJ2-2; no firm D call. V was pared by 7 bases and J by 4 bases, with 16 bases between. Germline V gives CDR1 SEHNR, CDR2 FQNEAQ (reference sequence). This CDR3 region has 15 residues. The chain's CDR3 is CASTPRPALTGELFF. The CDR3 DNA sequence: TGTGCCAGCACCCCTCGGCCAGCGCTCACCGGGGAGCTGTTTTTT.

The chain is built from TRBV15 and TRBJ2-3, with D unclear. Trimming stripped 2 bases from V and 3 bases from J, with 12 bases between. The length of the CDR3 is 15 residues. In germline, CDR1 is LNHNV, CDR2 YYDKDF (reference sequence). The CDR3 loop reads CATSRNTVETDTQYF. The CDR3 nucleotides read TGTGCCACCAGCAGAAACACCGTCGAAACAGATACGCAGTATTTT.

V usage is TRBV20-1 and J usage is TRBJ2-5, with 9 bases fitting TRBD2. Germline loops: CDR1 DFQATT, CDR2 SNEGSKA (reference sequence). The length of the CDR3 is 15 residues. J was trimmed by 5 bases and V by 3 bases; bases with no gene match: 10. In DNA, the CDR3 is TGCAGTGCTAGTGGGGGGACTAGCATCCGGGAGACCCAGTACTTC. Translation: CSASGGTSIRETQYF.

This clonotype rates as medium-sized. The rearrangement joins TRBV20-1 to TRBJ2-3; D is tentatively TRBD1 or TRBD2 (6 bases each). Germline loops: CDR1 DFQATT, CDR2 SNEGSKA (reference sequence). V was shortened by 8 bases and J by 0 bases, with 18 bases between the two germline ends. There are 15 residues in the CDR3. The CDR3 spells CSPKRGAASTDTQYF. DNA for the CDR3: TGCAGTCCTAAAAGGGGGGCGGCTAGCACAGATACGCAGTATTTT.

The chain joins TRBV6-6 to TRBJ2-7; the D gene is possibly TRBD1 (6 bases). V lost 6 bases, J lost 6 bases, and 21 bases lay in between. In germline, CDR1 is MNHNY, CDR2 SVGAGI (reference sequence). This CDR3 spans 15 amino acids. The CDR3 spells CASRTPDRSRGEQYF. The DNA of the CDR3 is TGTGCCAGCAGAACTCCGGACAGATCCCGGGGCGAGCAGTACTTC.

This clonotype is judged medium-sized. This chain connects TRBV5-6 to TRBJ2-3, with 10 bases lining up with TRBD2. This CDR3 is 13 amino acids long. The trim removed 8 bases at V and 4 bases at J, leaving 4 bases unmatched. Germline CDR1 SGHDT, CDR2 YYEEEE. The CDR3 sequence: CASTSGVADTQYF. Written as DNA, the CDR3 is TGTGCCAGTACTAGCGGGGTAGCAGATACGCAGTATTTT.

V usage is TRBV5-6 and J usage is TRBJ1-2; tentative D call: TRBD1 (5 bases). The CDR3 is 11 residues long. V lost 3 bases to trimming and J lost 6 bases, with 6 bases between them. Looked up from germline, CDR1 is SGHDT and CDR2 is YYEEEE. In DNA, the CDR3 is TGTGCCAGCAGCTGGGACGATGGCTACACCTTC. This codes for CASSWDDGYTF.

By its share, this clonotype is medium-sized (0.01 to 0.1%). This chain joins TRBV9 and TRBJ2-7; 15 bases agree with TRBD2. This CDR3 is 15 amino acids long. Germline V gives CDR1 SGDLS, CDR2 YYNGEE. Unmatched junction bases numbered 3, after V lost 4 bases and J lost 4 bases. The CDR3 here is CASSPGTSGGYEQYF. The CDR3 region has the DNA TGTGCCAGCAGCCCCGGGACTAGCGGGGGGTACGAGCAGTACTTC.

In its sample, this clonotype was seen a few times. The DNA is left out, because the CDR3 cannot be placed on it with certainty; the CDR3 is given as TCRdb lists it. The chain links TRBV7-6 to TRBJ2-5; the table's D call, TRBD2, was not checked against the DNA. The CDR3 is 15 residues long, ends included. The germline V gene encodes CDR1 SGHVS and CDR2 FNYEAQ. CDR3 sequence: CASSFGNGLQETQYF.

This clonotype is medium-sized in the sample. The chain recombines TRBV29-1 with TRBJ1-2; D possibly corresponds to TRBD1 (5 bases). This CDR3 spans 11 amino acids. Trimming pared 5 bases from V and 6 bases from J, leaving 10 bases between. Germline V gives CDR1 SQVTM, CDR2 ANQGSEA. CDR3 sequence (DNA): TGCAGCGTTCTGTTCAGGGATGGCTACACCTTC. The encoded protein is CSVLFRDGYTF.

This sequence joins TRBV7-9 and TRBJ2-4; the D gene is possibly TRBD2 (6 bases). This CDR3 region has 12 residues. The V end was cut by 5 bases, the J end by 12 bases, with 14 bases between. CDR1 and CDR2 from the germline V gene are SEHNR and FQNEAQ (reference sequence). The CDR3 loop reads CASSPRGKDQYF. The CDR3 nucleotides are TGTGCCAGCAGCCCCCGGGGGAAGGATCAGTACTTC.

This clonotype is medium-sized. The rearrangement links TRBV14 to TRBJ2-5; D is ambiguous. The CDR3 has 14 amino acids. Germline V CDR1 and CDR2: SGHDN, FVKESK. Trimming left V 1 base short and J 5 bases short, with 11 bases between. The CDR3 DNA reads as TGTGCCAGCAGCCAAGTCTTCCCCCCGGAGACCCAGTACTTC. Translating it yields CASSQVFPPETQYF.

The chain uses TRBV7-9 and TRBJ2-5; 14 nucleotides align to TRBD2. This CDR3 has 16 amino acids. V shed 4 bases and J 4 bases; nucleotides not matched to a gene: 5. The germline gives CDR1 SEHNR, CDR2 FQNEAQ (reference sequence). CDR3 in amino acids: CASSSRLAGGLETQYF. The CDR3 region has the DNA TGTGCCAGCAGCTCTCGACTAGCGGGGGGGCTAGAGACCCAGTACTTC. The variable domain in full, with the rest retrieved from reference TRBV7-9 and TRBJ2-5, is DTGVSQNPRHKITKRGQNVTFRCDPISEHNRLYWYRQTLGQGPEFLTYFQNEAQLEKSRLLSDRFSAERPKGSFSTLEIQRTEQGDSAMYLCASSSRLAGGLETQYFGPGTRLLVL.

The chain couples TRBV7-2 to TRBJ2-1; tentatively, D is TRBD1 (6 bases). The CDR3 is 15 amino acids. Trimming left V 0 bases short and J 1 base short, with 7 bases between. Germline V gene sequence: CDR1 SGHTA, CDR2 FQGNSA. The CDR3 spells CASSLAQGSYNEQFF. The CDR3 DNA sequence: TGTGCCAGCAGCTTAGCCCAGGGGTCCTACAATGAGCAGTTCTTC.

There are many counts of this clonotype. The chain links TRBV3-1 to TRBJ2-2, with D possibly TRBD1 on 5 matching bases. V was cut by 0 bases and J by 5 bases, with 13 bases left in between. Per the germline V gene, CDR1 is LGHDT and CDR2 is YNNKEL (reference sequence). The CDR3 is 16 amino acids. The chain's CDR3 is CASSQEIWGATGELFF. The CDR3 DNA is TGTGCCAGCAGCCAAGAAATATGGGGCGCTACCGGGGAGCTGTTTTTT.

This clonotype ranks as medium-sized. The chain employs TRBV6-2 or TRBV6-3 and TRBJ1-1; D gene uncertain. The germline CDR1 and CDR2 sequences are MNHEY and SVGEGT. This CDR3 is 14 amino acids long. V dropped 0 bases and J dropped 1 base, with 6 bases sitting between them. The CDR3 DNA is TGTGCCAGCAGTTACTCGGCAGGGAACACTGAAGCTTTCTTT. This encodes CASSYSAGNTEAFF.

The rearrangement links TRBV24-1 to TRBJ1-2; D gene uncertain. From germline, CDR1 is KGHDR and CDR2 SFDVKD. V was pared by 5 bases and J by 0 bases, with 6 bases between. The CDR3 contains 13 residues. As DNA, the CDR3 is TGTGCCACCAGTGCCACTTCTAACTATGGCTACACCTTC. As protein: CATSATSNYGYTF.